The 6 T cell receptor beta chains in this list originate from one sample, sequenced in a study of CD8 T cells in Susac syndrome. The authors reverse transcribed roughly 0.45 to 1 ug RNA with random hexamers. TCRdb reprocessed the immunoSEQ multiplex PCR reads with MiXCR, giving one entry per CDR3 protein. The sample has about 440,000 distinct CDR3 sequences; approximately 85% are singletons. Sequenced: CD8+ T cells from PBMCs. The source is a human donor with multiple sclerosis.

Remarks on this clonotype: The final CDR3 position lacks the conserved phenylalanine or tryptophan, pointing to a likely read error. This chain connects TRBV12-3 or TRBV12-4 to TRBJ2-5, with D tentatively TRBD1 (5 bases). The CDR3 is 13 amino acids. V shed 1 base and J shed 4 bases, with 7 bases lying between them. In DNA form, the CDR3 reads TGTGCCAGCAGTTTAGAAGGGGTAGAGACCCAGTACCTC. It codes for CASSLEGVETQYL.

Only one count was recorded for this clonotype. The J gene is TRBJ2-1, the V gene TRBV28; no definite D call. Germline values: CDR1 MDHEN, CDR2 SYDVKM. The CDR3 covers 13 residues. V lost 6 bases and J lost 6, with 12 bases in between. The DNA of the CDR3 is TGTGCCAGCAGACCGGACGCCTTCAATGAGCAGTTCTTC. Protein sequence: CASRPDAFNEQFF.

The V and J genes are TRBV29-1 and TRBJ2-7, with 8 bases fitting TRBD1. Germline-derived CDR1 and CDR2 are SQVTM and ANQGSEA. The CDR3 is made up of 13 amino acids. The trim removed 6 bases at V and 4 bases at J, leaving 8 bases unmatched. The CDR3, as DNA: TGCAGCGTCTCCTCAGGGGGCTGGTACGAGCAGTACTTC. Translated: CSVSSGGWYEQYF.

The rearrangement uses TRBV12-3 or TRBV12-4 and TRBJ1-4, with 7 nucleotides matching TRBD1. Germline trimming cut 7 bases from V and 0 bases from J; bases unmatched to any gene: 11. The CDR3 spans 17 residues. The CDR3 bases are TGTGCCAGCACTGCGTCAGGGACAGTTGCAACTAATGAAAAACTGTTTTTT. Translating gives CASTASGTVATNEKLFF.

The CDR3 coding sequence is TGTGCCAGCAAAGGCAAGGGGACGAACTATGGCTACACCTTC. Protein: CASKGKGTNYGYTF. The chain is built from TRBV21-1 and TRBJ1-2; TRBD1, the table's D call, was not compared with the DNA. TRBV21-1 is listed as a pseudogene. This CDR3 spans 14 amino acids.

V and J are TRBV5-1 and TRBJ2-3; D uncertain. Trimming removed 7 bases at V and 5 bases at J, with 14 bases between. The CDR3 covers 13 residues. Germline V gene data show CDR1 as SGHRS and CDR2 as YFSETQ. CDR3 bases: TGCGCCAGCCTCGGCCCCATCGAAGATACGCAGTATTTT. It yields the protein CASLGPIEDTQYF.